The 25 T cell receptor beta chains listed next were all sequenced from one sample in a study of blood T cell repertoires in COVID-19. This table comes from immunoSEQ multiplex PCR, and its TCRdb copy is limited to in-frame clones, with some not included. Of approximately 100,000 clones listed, 70% to 90% are singletons. The sequenced sample was peripheral blood. These TCRs come from a human donor in a cohort sampled during active COVID-19.

V usage is TRBV5-5 and J usage is TRBJ2-1; 8 bases are shared with TRBD1. Germline V gene sequence: CDR1 SGHKS, CDR2 YYEKEE (reference sequence). This CDR3 spans 15 amino acids. V lost 2 bases and J lost 1; bases outside the gene matches: 2. CDR3 nucleotide sequence: TGTGCCAGCAGCTTTAGGGACAGGTCCTACAATGAGCAGTTCTTC. Residues: CASSFRDRSYNEQFF.

The chain carries TRBV7-9 and TRBJ1-1; TRBD1 matches at 8 bases. Germline CDR1 is SEHNR and CDR2 is FQNEAQ (reference sequence). CDR3 length: 17 amino acids. The junction had 8 bases not matched to a gene; V was cut back by 1 base and J by 1 base. DNA for the CDR3: TGTGCCAGCAGCTTAGGCAGGGGGCTTGGTGGGAACACTGAAGCTTTCTTT. It yields the protein CASSLGRGLGGNTEAFF.

The rearrangement uses TRBV5-6 and TRBJ2-1, with D unclear. Trimming shortened V by 3 bases and J by 0 bases, and 10 bases separated the two germline ends. The CDR3 is 15 residues long. Germline-derived CDR1 and CDR2 are SGHDT and YYEEEE. This CDR3 reads CASSYLAASYNEQFF. The CDR3 nucleotides read TGTGCCAGCAGCTACCTGGCCGCCTCCTACAATGAGCAGTTCTTC.

The J gene is TRBJ2-3, the V gene TRBV13; maybe TRBD1 (9 bases). The CDR3 is 17 residues long. Germline V lookup: CDR1 PRHDT, CDR2 FYEKMQ (reference sequence). Trimming removed 5 bases from V and 3 bases from J, with 21 bases in between. In DNA, the CDR3 is TGTGCCAGCAGCCTGGGACAGGGACTAGGTTTGACAGATACGCAGTATTTT. This codes for CASSLGQGLGLTDTQYF. The full variable domain, with the rest looked up from reference TRBV13 and TRBJ2-3, is AAGVIQSPRHLIKEKRETATLKCYPIPRHDTVYWYQQGPGQDPQFLISFYEKMQSDKGSIPDRFSAQQFSDYHSELNMSSLELGDSALYFCASSLGQGLGLTDTQYFGPGTRLTVL.

This clone was picked up one time. The CDR3 nucleotides are TGTGCCAGCAGTTTTAGCCCCGCGGGGACCGGGGTTGTGACCGGGGAGCTGTTTTTT. This sequence encodes CASSFSPAGTGVVTGELFF. This chain links TRBV28 with TRBJ2-2; TRBD2 is a possible D gene (6 bases). This CDR3 is built from 19 residues. V lost 3 bases to trimming and J lost 5 bases, with 25 bases between them. Germline V gene sequence: CDR1 MDHEN, CDR2 SYDVKM.

The rearrangement links TRBV18 to TRBJ2-1, with D possibly matching TRBD2 (6 bases). The CDR3 consists of 15 residues. The ends were cut back, 4 bases at V and 0 bases at J, with 10 bases in the middle. Looked up from germline, CDR1 is KGHSH and CDR2 is LQKENI. The CDR3 DNA follows: TGTGCCAGCTCACGTAGCGGAGACTCCTACAATGAGCAGTTCTTC. The encoded protein is CASSRSGDSYNEQFF.

The chain carries TRBV7-2 and TRBJ2-3, with 9 positions matching TRBD1. In germline, CDR1 is SGHTA, CDR2 FQGNSA. This CDR3 has 15 amino acids. J lost 3 bases, V lost 5 bases, and 6 bases had no gene match. The CDR3 loop is CASSRWDRATDTQYF. In nucleotides, the CDR3 is TGTGCCAGCAGCCGTTGGGACAGGGCGACAGATACGCAGTATTTT. The full variable domain, completed using reference TRBV7-2 and TRBJ2-3, is GAGVSQSPSNKVTEKGKDVELRCDPISGHTALYWYRQSLGQGLEFLIYFQGNSAPDKSGLPSDRFSAERTGGSVSTLTIQRTQQEDSAVYLCASSRWDRATDTQYFGPGTRLTVL.

The rearrangement joins TRBV28 to TRBJ2-1; 7 nucleotides align to TRBD2. The CDR3 is made up of 15 amino acids. Germline values: CDR1 MDHEN, CDR2 SYDVKM. The ends lost 6 bases at V and 9 bases at J; junction bases unmatched: 14. CDR3: CASRAPGGVSSEQFF. CDR3 nucleotides: TGTGCCAGCAGGGCCCCGGGGGGTGTCTCGAGTGAGCAGTTCTTC.

V usage is TRBV28 and J usage is TRBJ2-3; 11 bases align to TRBD2. Germline CDR1 and CDR2: MDHEN and SYDVKM. J lost 2 bases, V lost 5 bases, and 3 bases had no gene match. This CDR3 is built from 15 residues. The CDR3 region is CASSELAGATDTQYF. The CDR3 DNA reads as TGTGCCAGCAGTGAACTAGCGGGAGCCACAGATACGCAGTATTTT.

The chain employs TRBV7-3 and TRBJ2-3; 8 nucleotides match TRBD2. CDR1 is SGHTA and CDR2 is FQGTGA in the germline V gene. The J segment lost 4 bases and the V segment lost 1 base, leaving 7 bases of the junction unmatched. The CDR3 length is 16 residues. The CDR3 protein is CASSLKRERKPDTQYF. DNA of the CDR3: TGTGCCAGCAGCTTAAAGCGGGAGAGAAAACCAGATACGCAGTATTTT. The full variable domain, in which reference TRBV7-3 and TRBJ2-3 provide the parts outside the CDR3, is GAGVSQTPSNKVTEKGKYVELRCDPISGHTALYWYRQSLGQGPEFLIYFQGTGAADDSGLPNDRFFAVRPEGSVSTLKIQRTERGDSAVYLCASSLKRERKPDTQYFGPGTRLTVL.

The chain combines TRBV4-2 with TRBJ2-3; D perhaps matches TRBD1 (6 bases). The CDR3 is 17 residues long. Germline CDR1 LGHNA, CDR2 YNFKEQ. V lost 1 base to trimming and J lost 2 bases, with 16 bases between them. The CDR3 DNA sequence: TGTGCCAGCAGCCAAGGCCCCGACAGGACTCTCACAGATACGCAGTATTTT. Its translation: CASSQGPDRTLTDTQYF.

The chain joins TRBV6-5 to TRBJ2-7; a possible D gene is TRBD2 (5 bases). Per germline, CDR1 MNHEY and CDR2 SVGAGI. V was shortened by 8 bases and J by 1 base, with 18 bases between the two germline ends. The CDR3 extends over 15 amino acids. The CDR3 is CASGPGLGSSYEQYF. The CDR3 DNA reads as TGTGCCAGCGGACCGGGTCTAGGGAGTTCCTACGAGCAGTACTTC.

The CDR3 protein is CASSDSVGGQETQYF. CDR3 DNA: TGTGCCAGCAGTGATTCGGTAGGGGGCCAAGAGACCCAGTACTTC. V and J are TRBV6-1 and TRBJ2-5; TRBD1 is a possible D gene (6 bases). Germline CDR1 MNHNS, CDR2 SASEGT. There are 15 residues in the CDR3. The V and J ends lost 3 bases and 1 base respectively, with 12 bases between them.

In regard to this clone: In the same sample, other DNA sequences code for this CDR3. V and J are TRBV7-2 and TRBJ2-7, with D hard to call. The CDR3 runs 13 residues. The germline V gene has CDR1 SGHTA and CDR2 FQGNSA. Trimming left V 0 bases short and J 1 base short, with 4 bases between. CDR3 bases: TGTGCCAGCAGCTTAGCGAGATCCTACGAGCAGTACTTC. Protein sequence: CASSLARSYEQYF.

This rearrangement joins TRBV7-8 to TRBJ1-5, with D tentatively TRBD1 (5 bases). This CDR3 is 14 amino acids long. Germline CDR1 is SGHVS and CDR2 is FQNEAQ. Trimming stripped 2 bases from V and 7 bases from J, with 12 bases between. The DNA of the CDR3 is TGTGCCAGCAGCTTAAGCAGGGTGGGCCAGCCCCAGCATTTT. It encodes CASSLSRVGQPQHF.

The V and J genes are TRBV5-1 and TRBJ2-5; 8 nucleotides agree with TRBD1. Germline loops: CDR1 SGHRS, CDR2 YFSETQ. CDR3 length: 16 amino acids. V lost 0 bases, J lost 5 bases, and 9 bases stayed unmatched. The CDR3 nucleotides are TGCGCCAGCAGCTTGGCAGTTCAGGGGGCGAGTGAGACCCAGTACTTC. Protein product: CASSLAVQGASETQYF.

The gene calls are TRBV4-2 and TRBJ1-2, with 7 bases that match TRBD1. This CDR3 is built from 15 residues. V dropped 3 bases and J dropped 2; count of bases not matched to a gene: 6. The germline CDR1 and CDR2 sequences are LGHNA and YNFKEQ. The CDR3 spells CASSQRQGTNYGYTF. CDR3 DNA: TGTGCCAGCAGCCAGAGACAGGGAACCAACTATGGCTACACCTTC.

The rearrangement links TRBV10-3 to TRBJ2-1; 15 bases match TRBD2. The CDR3 is 19 amino acids. Germline CDR1 reads ENHRY; CDR2 reads SYGVKD. V was clipped by 3 bases and J by 0 bases; unmatched bases: 6. CDR3 sequence: CAISDTGTSGGSSYNEQFF. Here the CDR3 DNA reads TGTGCCATCAGTGATACCGGGACTAGCGGGGGGAGCTCCTACAATGAGCAGTTCTTC.

CDR3 DNA: TGTGCCATCACCGGGGGACGGGGGGGCTCCTACGAGCAGTACTTC. Its protein product is CAITGGRGGSYEQYF. The chain combines TRBV10-3 with TRBJ2-7, with 8 bases fitting TRBD2. The CDR3 consists of 15 residues. V lost 7 bases and J lost 0; bases outside the gene matches: 8. Germline CDR1 ENHRY, CDR2 SYGVKD.

The J gene is TRBJ2-7, the V gene TRBV6-5, with D possibly TRBD1 on 5 matching bases. The V gene's germline CDR1 is MNHEY and CDR2 SVGAGI. V was shortened by 6 bases and J by 2 bases, with 14 bases between the two germline ends. The CDR3 spans 14 residues. CDR3: CASSSSWGAYEQYF. CDR3 bases: TGTGCCAGCAGCTCGTCATGGGGCGCCTACGAGCAGTACTTC.

With respect to this clone: At the DNA level, this CDR3 is encoded by other sequences in the same sample as well. The V call is TRBV5-6, the J call TRBJ2-7, with no clear D. V dropped 4 bases and J dropped 3 bases, with 5 bases sitting between them. The CDR3 runs 11 residues. CDR1 SGHDT and CDR2 YYEEEE come from the germline V gene. The CDR3 reads CASSHSYEQYF. CDR3 bases: TGTGCCAGCAGCCACAGCTACGAGCAGTACTTC.

The CDR3 is CASSPGLARGANYNEQFF. The CDR3 DNA is TGCGCCAGCAGCCCAGGACTAGCCCGGGGAGCTAACTACAATGAGCAGTTCTTC. The chain couples TRBV4-1 to TRBJ2-1; the match to TRBD2 covers 8 bases. CDR1 and CDR2 (germline): MGHRA, YSYEKL. J gave up 3 bases and V 4 bases, and 14 bases lay outside the gene matches. The CDR3 spans 18 residues.

This rearrangement joins TRBV9 to TRBJ2-1, with D maybe TRBD2 (5 bases). The germline V gene encodes CDR1 SGDLS and CDR2 YYNGEE. Trimming took off 4 bases at V and 7 bases at J, with 15 bases between the two ends. The CDR3 totals 14 residues. CDR3 residues: CASSPRVGVNEQFF. The CDR3 DNA reads TGTGCCAGCAGCCCGCGGGTCGGGGTAAATGAGCAGTTCTTC.

The J gene is TRBJ2-1, the V gene TRBV6-2 or TRBV6-3; D uncertain. V lost 0 bases and J 0 bases, leaving 9 bases between the germline ends. The V gene's germline CDR1 is MNHEY and CDR2 SVGEGT. This CDR3 is built from 16 residues. CDR3: CASSYSVSSSYNEQFF. The CDR3 DNA sequence: TGTGCCAGCAGTTACTCGGTCTCCAGCTCCTACAATGAGCAGTTCTTC.

The chain is built from TRBV7-2 and TRBJ2-7, with unresolved D. Trimming stripped 1 base from V and 1 base from J, with 8 bases between. Germline V gene data show CDR1 as SGHTA and CDR2 as FQGNSA. The CDR3 covers 14 residues. The CDR3 region is CASSLDSASYEQYF. The CDR3 nucleotides read TGTGCCAGCAGCTTAGACAGTGCGTCCTACGAGCAGTACTTC.